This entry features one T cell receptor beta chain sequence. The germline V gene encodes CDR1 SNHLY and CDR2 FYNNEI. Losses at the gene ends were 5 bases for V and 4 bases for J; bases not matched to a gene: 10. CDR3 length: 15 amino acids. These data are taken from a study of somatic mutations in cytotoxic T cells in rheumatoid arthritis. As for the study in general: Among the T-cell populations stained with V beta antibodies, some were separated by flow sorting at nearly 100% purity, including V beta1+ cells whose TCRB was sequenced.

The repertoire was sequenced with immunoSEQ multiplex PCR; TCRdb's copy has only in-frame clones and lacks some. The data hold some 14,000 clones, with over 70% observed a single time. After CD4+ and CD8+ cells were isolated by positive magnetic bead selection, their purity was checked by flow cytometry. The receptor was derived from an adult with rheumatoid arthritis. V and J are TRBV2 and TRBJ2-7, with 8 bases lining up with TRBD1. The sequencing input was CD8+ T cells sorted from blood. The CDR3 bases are TGTGCCAGCAGTCTCCCGGGACAGGCGGGGTACGAGCAGTACTTC. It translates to CASSLPGQAGYEQYF.